This T cell receptor beta chain is from a study of cytotoxic CD8 clonotypes in ibrutinib-treated CLL. About the research overall: Partial responses totalled about 24 and complete responses 2; after median roughly 68 months, approximately 15 remained remitted and roughly twelve progressed. Broader study findings: Researchers report that baseline clonality outpaced age-matched healthy donors and tracked circulating CD8+ T-cell counts. Clonality was higher at ibrutinib response and returned toward baseline at progression. Sustained-remission and progressing patients' sampling times differed.

A remark on this clone: Antigen specificity is unknown.

Only in-frame clones appear in the TCRdb table, and some are missing; sequencing was by immunoSEQ multiplex PCR. The data show more than 200,000 clones, with under 75% seen just once and approximately 15% held by the top ten. Trimming cost V 3 bases and J 6 bases, with 8 bases left between them. Germline CDR1 reads SEHNR; CDR2 reads FQNEAQ (reference sequence). CDR3 size: 12 residues. V is TRBV7-9 and J is TRBJ1-1; no reliable D call. The clonotype originates from a human donor with chronic lymphocytic leukemia. The source was PBMCs, collected after 24 months of ibrutinib treatment. The DNA for the CDR3 is TGTGCCAGCAGCTTCGGAGAATCTGAAGCTTTCTTT. Its translation is CASSFGESEAFF. Filled out from reference TRBV7-9 and TRBJ1-1, the complete variable domain reads DTGVSQNPRHKITKRGQNVTFRCDPISEHNRLYWYRQTLGQGPEFLTYFQNEAQLEKSRLLSDRFSAERPKGSFSTLEIQRTEQGDSAMYLCASSFGESEAFFGQGTRLTVV.